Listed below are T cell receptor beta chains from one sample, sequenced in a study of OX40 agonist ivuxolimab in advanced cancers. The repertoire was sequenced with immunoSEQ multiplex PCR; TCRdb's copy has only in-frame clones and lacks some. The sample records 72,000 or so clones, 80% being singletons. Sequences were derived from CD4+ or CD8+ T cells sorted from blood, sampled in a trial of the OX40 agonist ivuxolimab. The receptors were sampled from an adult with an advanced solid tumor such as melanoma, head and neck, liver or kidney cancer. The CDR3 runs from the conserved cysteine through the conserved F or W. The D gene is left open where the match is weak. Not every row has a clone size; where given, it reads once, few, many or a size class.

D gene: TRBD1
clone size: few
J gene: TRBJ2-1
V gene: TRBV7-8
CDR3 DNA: TGTGCCAGCAGCTCAGGGGGCGCTTTCTACAATGAGCAGTTCTTC
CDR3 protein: CASSSGGAFYNEQFF

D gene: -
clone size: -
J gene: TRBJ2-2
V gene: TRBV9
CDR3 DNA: TGTGCCAGCAGCGTAGTCGGGGCTCCCGGCACCGGGGAGCTGTTTTTT
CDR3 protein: CASSVVGAPGTGELFF

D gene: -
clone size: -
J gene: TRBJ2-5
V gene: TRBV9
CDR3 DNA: TGTGCCAGCAGCGTATTTGGGGGTTCGAGGGAGACCCAGTACTTC
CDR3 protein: CASSVFGGSRETQYF

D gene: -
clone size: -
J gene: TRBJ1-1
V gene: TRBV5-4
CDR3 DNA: TGTGCCAGCAGCTTGGTTGACACGAACACTGAAGCTTTCTTT
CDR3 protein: CASSLVDTNTEAFF

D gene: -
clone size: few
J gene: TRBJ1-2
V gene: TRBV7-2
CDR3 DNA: TGTGCCAGCAGCTCTAATCAGGGACTAGGCGGCTACACCTTC
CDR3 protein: CASSSNQGLGGYTF

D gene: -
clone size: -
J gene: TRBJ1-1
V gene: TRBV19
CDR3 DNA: TGTGCCAGTAGTATTTTCCCCACCTTCGGGAACACTGAAGCTTTCTTT
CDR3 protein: CASSIFPTFGNTEAFF

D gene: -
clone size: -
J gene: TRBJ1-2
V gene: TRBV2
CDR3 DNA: TGTGCCAGCAGTGAACTGACAAATGGGGTCCGCTACACCTTC
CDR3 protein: CASSELTNGVRYTF

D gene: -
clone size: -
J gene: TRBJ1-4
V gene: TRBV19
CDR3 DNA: TGTGCCAGTAGTATCTTCGGGGTTTCAACTAATGAAAAACTGTTTTTT
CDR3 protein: CASSIFGVSTNEKLFF

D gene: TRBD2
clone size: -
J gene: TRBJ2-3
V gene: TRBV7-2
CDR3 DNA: TGTGCCAGCAGCCCTAAGCTGGGGGGGTACACAGATACGCAGTATTTT
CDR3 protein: CASSPKLGGYTDTQYF

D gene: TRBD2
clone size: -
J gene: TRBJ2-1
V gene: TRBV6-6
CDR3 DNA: TGTGCCAGCAGTTACTCGAGTAGCGGGTACAATGAGCAGTTCTTC
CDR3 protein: CASSYSSSGYNEQFF

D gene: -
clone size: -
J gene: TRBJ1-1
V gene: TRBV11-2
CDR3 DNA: TGTGCCAGCAGCTTAGACCTCCGGGTGAGTGCTAACACTGAAGCTTTCTTT
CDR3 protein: CASSLDLRVSANTEAFF